A single sample gave rise to the 5 T cell receptor beta chains below, sequenced in a study of cytomegalovirus exposure and HLA in healthy donors. Primers: 60 Vbeta forward and 13 Jbeta reverse. Generated by immunoSEQ multiplex PCR, the TCRdb table keeps only in-frame clones and is missing some. The table gives about 84,000 clones; the top ten clones make up approximately 0.63% of it. Sequencing was performed on PBMCs. These receptors all stem from a man aged 50-59 years in good health and CMV-seronegative.

The chain joins TRBV19 to TRBJ2-1, with 8 nucleotides matching TRBD1. There are 15 residues in the CDR3. V lost 6 bases and J lost 4; bases outside the gene matches: 8. Germline V gene sequence: CDR1 LNHDA, CDR2 SQIVND (reference sequence). In nucleotides, the CDR3 is TGTGCCAGTAGCCGTACCGGGACAGGATACAATGAGCAGTTCTTC. It is translated as CASSRTGTGYNEQFF.

The CDR3, as DNA: TGTGCCAGCAGTGAAAGGGCAGGGGGATGGGGCGAGCAGTACTTC. Translating it yields CASSERAGGWGEQYF. The chain links TRBV6-1 to TRBJ2-7, with 7 bases lining up with TRBD1. Germline CDR1 reads MNHNS; CDR2 reads SASEGT. Trimming cost V 2 bases and J 6 bases; bases outside gene matches: 10. CDR3 length equals 15 residues.

V usage is TRBV18 and J usage is TRBJ1-2; D is uncertain. The V end lost 3 bases, the J end lost 0 bases, and 8 bases lay between the germline ends. CDR1 is KGHSH and CDR2 is LQKENI in the germline V gene. CDR3 length equals 14 residues. In DNA, the CDR3 is TGTGCCAGCTCACCCCGCCCAGCTAACTATGGCTACACCTTC. It codes for CASSPRPANYGYTF. Looking up the rest from reference TRBV18 and TRBJ1-2 gives the full variable domain: NAGVMQNPRHLVRRRGQEARLRCSPMKGHSHVYWYRQLPEEGLKFMVYLQKENIIDESGMPKERFSAEFPKEGPSILRIQQVVRGDSAAYFCASSPRPANYGYTFGSGTRLTVV.

This sequence joins TRBV19 and TRBJ2-5; 9 bases align to TRBD1. The CDR3 has 15 amino acids. CDR1 is LNHDA and CDR2 is SQIVND in the germline V gene (reference sequence). J gave up 0 bases and V 3 bases, and 2 bases lay outside the gene matches. CDR3: CASSMGQGNQETQYF. CDR3 nucleotide sequence: TGTGCCAGTAGTATGGGACAGGGAAACCAAGAGACCCAGTACTTC.

The chain has TRBV11-2 and TRBJ2-1, with 10 bases aligning to TRBD1. CDR3 length: 15 residues. The germline gives CDR1 SGHAT, CDR2 FQNNGV. V dropped 6 bases and J dropped 8; count of bases not matched to a gene: 10. CDR3 coding DNA: TGTGCCAGCAGGGCCGGGACAGGGGCCGGGGATGAGCAGTTCTTC. It translates to CASRAGTGAGDEQFF.